The text below deals with one TCR beta chain. Its matching antigen is unknown. The V gene lost 4 bases and the J gene lost 1 base, with 10 bases spanning the gap. The CDR3 spans 14 residues. CDR1 MDHEN and CDR2 SYDVKM come from the germline V gene. This entry belongs to a study of shared clonotypes between healthy human individuals. The wider study: Aged between 18 and 49, the donors were two women and a few men.

Unsorted samples relied on some 90 million PBMCs, which served as the source of genomic DNA. Profiled with immunoSEQ multiplex PCR; TCRdb holds only in-frame clones, not every one. The sample gives 400,000 to 600,000 clones, about four fifths of which show up once; less than 15% is in the top ten. Study-level results: Tissue TCR repertoires likely differ from these blood-only repertoires.

This TCR came from a woman in her thirties or forties in good health. Some clones in this sample may be carry-over from other donors' samples. The specimen was PBMCs. V gene TRBV28 combines with J gene TRBJ1-1; D is uncertain. The CDR3 loop is CASSSRDSNTEAFF. CDR3 bases: TGTGCCAGCAGTTCCCGTGATTCGAACACTGAAGCTTTCTTT. The complete variable domain, with remaining parts taken from reference TRBV28 and TRBJ1-1, reads DVKVTQSSRYLVKRTGEKVFLECVQDMDHENMFWYRQDPGLGLRLIYFSYDVKMKEKGDIPEGYSVSREKKERFSLILESASTNQTSMYLCASSSRDSNTEAFFGQGTRLTVV.